The table lists the clone carrying this TCR beta chain with a few counts. Stable Graves' hyperthyroidism denoted no ophthalmopathy progression over 18 months. Germline CDR1 is SGHRS and CDR2 is YFSETQ. The length of the CDR3 is 14 residues. Trimming pared 7 bases from V and 3 bases from J, leaving 11 bases between. The data were obtained in a study of T cells in Graves' hyperthyroidism and ophthalmopathy. Researchers amplified the TCR beta CDR3 regions from RNA transcripts. TCR CDR3 underwent first-round RT-PCR with the HTBI primer set. TCRdb reprocessed the multiplex PCR reads via MiXCR and lists one record per CDR3 protein. The sample holds 600,000 or so distinct CDR3 sequences, about 16% seen once.

This TCR derives from a woman in her twenties or thirties with Graves' hyperthyroidism. The chain recombines TRBV5-1 with TRBJ2-6; D is possibly TRBD2 (5 bases). The sequencing input was blood. The CDR3 DNA sequence: TGCGCCAGCTCGGAGGCGCGTGGGGCCAACGTCCTGACTTTC. The encoded protein is CASSEARGANVLTF.